This T cell receptor (beta chain) originates from a study of a mutant IDH1 vaccine in newly diagnosed glioma. Time point of the sample: baseline, week 1 (first vaccination visit). Sample treatment: pre-vaccination baseline after standard-of-care therapy. The CDR3 runs 14 residues. The junction had 3 bases not matched to a gene; V was cut back by 3 bases and J by 9 bases. Germline lookup yields CDR1 SGDLS and CDR2 YYNGEE. Sequencing was performed with immunoSEQ multiplex PCR; in TCRdb, only in-frame clones are kept and a portion is missing. The sample holds fewer than 65,000 clones; about three quarters are singletons and the top ten take 1.5% to 2%.

The starting material was PBMCs, obtained from a glioma patient treated with radiotherapy, temozolomide or both. The chain employs TRBV9 and TRBJ2-1; 13 bases line up with TRBD2. The receptor was isolated from a woman aged 40-49 years with glioma. The CDR3 sequence is CASSGGTSGVEQFF. DNA of the CDR3: TGTGCCAGCAGCGGGGGGACTAGCGGGGTTGAGCAGTTCTTC.